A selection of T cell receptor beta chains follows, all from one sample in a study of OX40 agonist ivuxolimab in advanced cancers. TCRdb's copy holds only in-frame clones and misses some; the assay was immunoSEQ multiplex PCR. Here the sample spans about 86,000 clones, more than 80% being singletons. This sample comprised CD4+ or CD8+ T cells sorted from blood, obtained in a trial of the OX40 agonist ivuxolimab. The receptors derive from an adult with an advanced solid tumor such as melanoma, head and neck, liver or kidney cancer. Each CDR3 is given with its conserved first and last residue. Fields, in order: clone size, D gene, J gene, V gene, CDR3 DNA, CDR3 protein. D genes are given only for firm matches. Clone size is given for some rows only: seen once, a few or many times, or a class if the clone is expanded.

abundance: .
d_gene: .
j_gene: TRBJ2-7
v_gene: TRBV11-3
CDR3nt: TGTGCCAGCACGTCGCGCGTAGGGGTCCACGAGCAGTACTTC
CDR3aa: CASTSRVGVHEQYF

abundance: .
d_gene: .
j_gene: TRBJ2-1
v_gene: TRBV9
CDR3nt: TGTGCCAGCAGCCCAACTACTTCCGGGACGGAGCAGTTCTTC
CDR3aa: CASSPTTSGTEQFF

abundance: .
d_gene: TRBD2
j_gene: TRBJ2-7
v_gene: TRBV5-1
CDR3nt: TGCGCCAGCAGCGCGACTAGCGGGCAGTCCGAGCAGTACTTC
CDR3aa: CASSATSGQSEQYF

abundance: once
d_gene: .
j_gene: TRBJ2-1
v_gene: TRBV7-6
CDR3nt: TGTGCCAGCAGCTTATTTGGGACGGGAACCAATGAGCAGTTCTTC
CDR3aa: CASSLFGTGTNEQFF

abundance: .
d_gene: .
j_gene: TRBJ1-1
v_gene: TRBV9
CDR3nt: TGTGCCAGCAACGGCCAGAACAACACTGAAGCTTTCTTT
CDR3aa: CASNGQNNTEAFF

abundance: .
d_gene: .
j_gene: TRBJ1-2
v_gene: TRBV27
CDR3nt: TGTGCCAGCAGTTTATCAGGGTTTGGCTACACCTTC
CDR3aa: CASSLSGFGYTF

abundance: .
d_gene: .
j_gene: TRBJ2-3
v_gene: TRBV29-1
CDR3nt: TGCAGCGTGGAGACGACAGATACGCAGTATTTT
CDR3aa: CSVETTDTQYF

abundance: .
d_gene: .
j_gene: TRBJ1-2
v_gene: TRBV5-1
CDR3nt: TGCGCCAGCAGCTTGGCCCCCGGGGACTATGGCTACACCTTC
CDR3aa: CASSLAPGDYGYTF

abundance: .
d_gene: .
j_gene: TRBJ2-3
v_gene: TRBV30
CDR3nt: TGTGCCTGGAAAGAGTGGGTCGGAGTCCCACAGCAGTATTTT
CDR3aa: CAWKEWVGVPQQYF

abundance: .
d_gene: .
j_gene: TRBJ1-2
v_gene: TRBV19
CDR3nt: TGTGCCAGTAGTATCCCCCGGACTACTAACTATGGCTACACCTTC
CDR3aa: CASSIPRTTNYGYTF

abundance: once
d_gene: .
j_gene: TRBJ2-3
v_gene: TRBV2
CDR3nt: TGTGCCAGCGAGATTCACAGGGTTGGTACAGATACGCAGTATTTT
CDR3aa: CASEIHRVGTDTQYF

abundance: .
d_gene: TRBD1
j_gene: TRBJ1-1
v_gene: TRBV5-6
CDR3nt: TGTGCCAGCAGCACTTCGACAGGGGGATTGAACACTGAAGCTTTCTTT
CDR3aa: CASSTSTGGLNTEAFF

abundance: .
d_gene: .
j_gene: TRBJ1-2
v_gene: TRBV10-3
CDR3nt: TGTGCCATCAGTGATGTGGGGGAACACTATGGCTACACCTTC
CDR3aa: CAISDVGEHYGYTF

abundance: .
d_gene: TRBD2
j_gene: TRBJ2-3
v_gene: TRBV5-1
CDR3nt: TGCGCCAGCAGCTATGAGGGAGGGCGGGATACGCAGTATTTT
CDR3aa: CASSYEGGRDTQYF

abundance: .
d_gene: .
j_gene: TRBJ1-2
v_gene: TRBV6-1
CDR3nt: TGTGCCAGCAAAAATCGGGGCAGGTCCAATGGCTACACCTTC
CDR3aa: CASKNRGRSNGYTF

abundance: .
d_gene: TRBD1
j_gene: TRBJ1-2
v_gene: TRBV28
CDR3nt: TGTGCCAGCAGCGGACAGGGGGAGGACTATGGCTACACCTTC
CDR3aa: CASSGQGEDYGYTF

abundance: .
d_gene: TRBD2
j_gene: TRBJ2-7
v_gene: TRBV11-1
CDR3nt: TGTGCCAGCAGCTTCGAACTAGCGGGCCGGGGGGAGCAGTACTTC
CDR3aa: CASSFELAGRGEQYF

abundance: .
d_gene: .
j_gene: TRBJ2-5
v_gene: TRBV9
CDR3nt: TGTGCCAGCAGCGTAGGTGGGACCCCATTAACAGAGACCCAGTACTTC
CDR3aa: CASSVGGTPLTETQYF

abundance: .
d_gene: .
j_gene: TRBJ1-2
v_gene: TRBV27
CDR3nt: TGTGCCAGCAGTTCCGGGTCCGTCGGGGGCTACACCTTC
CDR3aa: CASSSGSVGGYTF

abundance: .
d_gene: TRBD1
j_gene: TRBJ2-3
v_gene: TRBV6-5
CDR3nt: TGTGCCAGCAGTTACCATGCAGGGGGCGCAGATACGCAGTATTTT
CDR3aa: CASSYHAGGADTQYF

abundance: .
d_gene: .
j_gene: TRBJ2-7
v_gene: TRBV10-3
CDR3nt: TGTGCCATCAGTGAACCACTCGGGTCCTACGAGCAGTACTTC
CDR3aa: CAISEPLGSYEQYF

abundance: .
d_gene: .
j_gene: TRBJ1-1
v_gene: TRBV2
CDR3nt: TGTGCCAGCAGGGGGACTGGAGCTTTCTTT
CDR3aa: CASRGTGAFF

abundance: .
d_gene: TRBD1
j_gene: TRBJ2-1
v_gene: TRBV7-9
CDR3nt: TGTGCCAGCAGCGTACCTGGGACAGGGAACAATGAGCAGTTCTTC
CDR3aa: CASSVPGTGNNEQFF

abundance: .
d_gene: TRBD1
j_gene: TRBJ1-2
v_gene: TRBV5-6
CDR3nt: TGTGCCAGCAGTTCAGGGGGTCGGCGGGATGGCTACACCTTC
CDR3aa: CASSSGGRRDGYTF

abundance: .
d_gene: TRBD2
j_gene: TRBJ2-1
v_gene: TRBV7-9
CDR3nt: TGTGCCAGCAGCCACACTAGCGGGAGTTTAAATGAGCAGTTCTTC
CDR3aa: CASSHTSGSLNEQFF

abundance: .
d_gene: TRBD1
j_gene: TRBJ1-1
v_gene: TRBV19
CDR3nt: TGTGCCAGTACCCGACAGGGAGAAGCTTTCTTT
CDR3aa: CASTRQGEAFF

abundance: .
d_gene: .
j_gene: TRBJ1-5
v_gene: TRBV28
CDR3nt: TGTGCCAGCAGTTTTAGAGGTCATAGCAATCAGCCCCAGCATTTT
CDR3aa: CASSFRGHSNQPQHF

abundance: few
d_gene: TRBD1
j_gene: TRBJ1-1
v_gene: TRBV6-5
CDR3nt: TGTGCCAGCAGAAGTCAGGGGGTGGGAAACACTGAAGCTTTCTTT
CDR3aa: CASRSQGVGNTEAFF

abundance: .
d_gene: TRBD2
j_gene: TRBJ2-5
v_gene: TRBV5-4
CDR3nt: TGTGCCAGCAGCTTGGAACTAGCGGCAGAGACCCAGTACTTC
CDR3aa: CASSLELAAETQYF

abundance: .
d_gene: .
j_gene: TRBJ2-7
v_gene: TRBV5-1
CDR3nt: TGCGCCAGCAGCTTGCCACTATCTAGCGAACCGTACGAGCAGTACTTC
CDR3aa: CASSLPLSSEPYEQYF

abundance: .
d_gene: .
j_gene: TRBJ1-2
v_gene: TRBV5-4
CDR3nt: TGTGCCAGCAGCTCAGGGGATGAGGTGGACTATGGCTACACCTTC
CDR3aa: CASSSGDEVDYGYTF

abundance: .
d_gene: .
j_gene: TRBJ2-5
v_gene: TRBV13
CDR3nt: TGTGCCAGCAGCTTAGGTGACGGGAAGACCCAGTACTTC
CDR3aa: CASSLGDGKTQYF

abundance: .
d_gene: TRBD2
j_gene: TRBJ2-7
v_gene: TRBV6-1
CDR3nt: TGTGCCAGCAGCCCTGGGACTAGCTCTTCCTACGAGCAGTACTTC
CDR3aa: CASSPGTSSSYEQYF

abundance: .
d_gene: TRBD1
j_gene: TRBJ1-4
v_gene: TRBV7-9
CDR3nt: TGTGCCAGCAGCGAGGGACAGCCTAATGAAAAACTGTTTTTT
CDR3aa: CASSEGQPNEKLFF

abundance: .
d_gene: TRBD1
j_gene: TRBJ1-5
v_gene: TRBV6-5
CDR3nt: TGTGCCAGCAGATTAACAGGGGGTCAGCCCCAGCATTTT
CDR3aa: CASRLTGGQPQHF

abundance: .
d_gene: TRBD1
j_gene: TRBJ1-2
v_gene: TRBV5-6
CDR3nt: TGTGCCAGCAGTGCAGGGGGGCTGGGGAGCTATGGCTACACCTTC
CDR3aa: CASSAGGLGSYGYTF

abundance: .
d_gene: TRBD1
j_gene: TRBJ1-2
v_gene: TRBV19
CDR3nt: TGTGCCAGTAGCCATCAGGGGGGGAACTATGGCTACACCTTC
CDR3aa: CASSHQGGNYGYTF

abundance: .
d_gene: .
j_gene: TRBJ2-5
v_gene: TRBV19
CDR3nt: TGTGCCAGTAGTATGAGTGGACAAGAGACCCAGTACTTC
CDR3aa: CASSMSGQETQYF

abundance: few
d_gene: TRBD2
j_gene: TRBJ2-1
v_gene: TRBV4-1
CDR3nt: TGCGCCAGCAGCCAAGTAAGCGGGAGTTATTACAATGAGCAGTTCTTC
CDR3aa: CASSQVSGSYYNEQFF

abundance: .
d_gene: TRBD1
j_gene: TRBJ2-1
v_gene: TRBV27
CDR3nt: TGTGCCAGCAGTTCACCGGGACAGAGCTACAATGAGCAGTTCTTC
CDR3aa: CASSSPGQSYNEQFF

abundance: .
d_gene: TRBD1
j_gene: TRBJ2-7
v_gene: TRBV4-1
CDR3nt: TGCGCCAGCAGCCAAGATAGGGGGCGGGACGAGCAGTACTTC
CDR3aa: CASSQDRGRDEQYF

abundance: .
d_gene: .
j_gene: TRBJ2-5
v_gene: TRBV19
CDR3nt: TGTGCCAGTAGTAGGGACGGAGGGGTGACCCAGTACTTC
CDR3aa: CASSRDGGVTQYF

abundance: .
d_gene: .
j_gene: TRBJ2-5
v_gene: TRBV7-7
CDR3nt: TGTGCTAGCAGCTTTCGGGCTAGCCTCCAAGAGACCCAGTACTTC
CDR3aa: CASSFRASLQETQYF

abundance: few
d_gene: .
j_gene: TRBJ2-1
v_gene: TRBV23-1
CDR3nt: TGCGCCAGCAGCCCTAAAAGAGACCCAAGCTCCTACAATGAGCAGTTCTTC
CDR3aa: CASSPKRDPSSYNEQFF

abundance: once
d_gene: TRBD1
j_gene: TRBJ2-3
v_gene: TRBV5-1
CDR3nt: TGCGCCAGCAGCTTCAGACAGGGGCAGGGAGATACGCAGTATTTT
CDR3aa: CASSFRQGQGDTQYF

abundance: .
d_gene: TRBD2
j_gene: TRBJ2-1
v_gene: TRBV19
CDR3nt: TGTGCCAGTAGTATAGGTTTAGGGACTAGCGGTTACAATGAGCAGTTCTTC
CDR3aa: CASSIGLGTSGYNEQFF

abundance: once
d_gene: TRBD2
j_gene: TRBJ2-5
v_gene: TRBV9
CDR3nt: TGTGCCAGCAGCGTGGGGACTAGCGGGAGTGGCGGAGAGACCCAGTACTTC
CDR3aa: CASSVGTSGSGGETQYF

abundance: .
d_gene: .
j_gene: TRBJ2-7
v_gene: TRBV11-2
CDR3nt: TGTGCCAGCAGCTTAGGGACAACCTACGAGCAGTACTTC
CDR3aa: CASSLGTTYEQYF

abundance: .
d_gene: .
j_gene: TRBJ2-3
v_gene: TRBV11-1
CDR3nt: TGTGCCAGCAGCTTAGCAGGGGCAGATACGCAGTATTTT
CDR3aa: CASSLAGADTQYF

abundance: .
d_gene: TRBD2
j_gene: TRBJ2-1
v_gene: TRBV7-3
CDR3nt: TGTGCCAGCAGCCCCTCTAGCGGGGGGCCGCTTTGGTTCTTC
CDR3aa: CASSPSSGGPLWFF

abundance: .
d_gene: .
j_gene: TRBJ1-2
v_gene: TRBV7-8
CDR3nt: TGTGCCAGCAGCTTAGTCACAGGGTATGGCTACACCTTC
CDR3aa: CASSLVTGYGYTF

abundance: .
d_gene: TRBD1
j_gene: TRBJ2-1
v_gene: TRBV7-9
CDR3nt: TGTGCCAGCAGAATTACCCGGACAGGGGGCGCGATAATGGATGAGCAGTTCTTC
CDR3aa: CASRITRTGGAIMDEQFF

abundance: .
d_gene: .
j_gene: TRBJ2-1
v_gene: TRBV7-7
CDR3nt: TGTGCTAGCAGCTCAAGCTCCTACAATGAGCAGTTCTTC
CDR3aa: CASSSSSYNEQFF

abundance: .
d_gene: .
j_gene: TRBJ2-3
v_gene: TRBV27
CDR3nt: TGTGCCAGCAGTCCCGCCCTCACAGATACGCAGTATTTT
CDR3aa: CASSPALTDTQYF

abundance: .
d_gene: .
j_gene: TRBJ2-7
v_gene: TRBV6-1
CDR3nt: TGTGCCAGCAGTGAAGCCCTAGGAGAGCAGTACTTC
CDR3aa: CASSEALGEQYF

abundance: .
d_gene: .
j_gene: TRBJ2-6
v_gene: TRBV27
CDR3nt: TGTGCCAGCAGGGACCCTCTGGGGGCCAACGTCCTGACTTTC
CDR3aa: CASRDPLGANVLTF

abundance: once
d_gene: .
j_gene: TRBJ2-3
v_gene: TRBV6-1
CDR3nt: TGTGCCAGCAGTGTCCGGGGCACAGATACGCAGTATTTT
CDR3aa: CASSVRGTDTQYF

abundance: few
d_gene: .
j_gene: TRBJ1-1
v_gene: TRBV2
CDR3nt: TGTGCCAGCAGTGAAGCCATTCAGGACTGGGCTTTCTTT
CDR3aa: CASSEAIQDWAFF

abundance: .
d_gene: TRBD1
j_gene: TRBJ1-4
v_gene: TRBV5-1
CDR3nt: TGCGCCAGCAGCGGGACAGGGATCAATAATGAAAAACTGTTTTTT
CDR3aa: CASSGTGINNEKLFF

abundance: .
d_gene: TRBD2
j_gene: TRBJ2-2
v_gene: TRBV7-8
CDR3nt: TGTGCCAGCAGATTAGAGAGAGTGACTAGCGGGCCCGCGGGCGGGGAGCTGTTTTTT
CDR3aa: CASRLERVTSGPAGGELFF